What follows describes a single TCR beta chain. Antigen unknown. The data originate from a study of cytomegalovirus exposure and HLA in healthy donors. Study conclusions and caveats: Most subjects' HLA-A and HLA-B alleles were reportedly predicted from TCR beta sequences. In a later analysis, compared with equally common non-associated chains, HLA-associated beta chains were more expanded. The likely origin of a cluster of highly shared sequence variants was a sequencing artifact.

PCR used 60 Vbeta primers and 13 Jbeta primers. Clones were sequenced by immunoSEQ multiplex PCR, and TCRdb holds only the in-frame ones, with some missing. The sample holds 90,000 to 100,000 clones; 78% are singletons and the top ten take 3.3%. Material for sequencing was PBMCs. This TCR was recovered from a woman aged 35 to 49 in good health and CMV-seronegative.

Here the CDR3 reads CASSWGGTNEKLFF. The CDR3 DNA reads as TGTGCCAGCAGTTGGGGGGGTACTAATGAAAAACTGTTTTTT. V and J are TRBV6-6 and TRBJ1-4, with TRBD1 as a possible D gene (5 bases). V was cut by 4 bases and J by 2 bases, with 8 bases left in between. The CDR3 sequence is 14 residues long. The germline V gene encodes CDR1 MNHNY and CDR2 SVGAGI (reference sequence).